The 5 T cell receptor beta chains listed next were all sequenced from one sample in a study of blood T cell repertoires in COVID-19. This table comes from immunoSEQ multiplex PCR, and its TCRdb copy is limited to in-frame clones, with some not included. Among 250,000 to 300,000 clones listed, approximately 82% were seen once. Sequences were obtained from PBMCs or T cells enriched from blood (not recorded which). The receptors come from a man aged 35 to 55 who had been exposed to COVID-19.

This clone was detected ten times or more. This chain uses TRBV5-1 with TRBJ2-2, with 12 bases matching TRBD2. The CDR3 extends over 17 amino acids. The ends lost 2 bases at V and 4 bases at J; junction bases unmatched: 6. Germline CDR1 SGHRS, CDR2 YFSETQ. The CDR3 spells CASSFSGTSGFTGELFF. CDR3 coding DNA: TGCGCCAGCAGCTTCTCCGGGACTAGCGGGTTCACCGGGGAGCTGTTTTTT.

The table lists this clone with a count of one. The chain employs TRBV5-1 and TRBJ2-3, with 12 bases that match TRBD1. J was trimmed by 6 bases and V by 3 bases; bases with no gene match: 5. The germline CDR1 and CDR2 sequences are SGHRS and YFSETQ. The CDR3 is made up of 15 amino acids. In nucleotides, the CDR3 is TGCGCCAGCAGCTCCCGGGACAGGGGGCACGATACGCAGTATTTT. As protein: CASSSRDRGHDTQYF. Full variable domain (missing parts from reference TRBV5-1 and TRBJ2-3): KAGVTQTPRYLIKTRGQQVTLSCSPISGHRSVSWYQQTPGQGLQFLFEYFSETQRNKGNFPGRFSGRQFSNSRSEMNVSTLELGDSALYLCASSSRDRGHDTQYFGPGTRLTVL.

This chain joins TRBV11-2 and TRBJ1-6; D is ambiguous. The V gene lost 0 bases and the J gene lost 14 bases, with 5 bases spanning the gap. CDR1 is SGHAT and CDR2 is FQNNGV in the germline V gene. The CDR3 has 11 amino acids. The chain's CDR3 is CASSLDRALHF. The CDR3 DNA is TGTGCCAGCAGCTTAGATCGTGCCCTCCACTTT.

CDR3 sequence reads: CASRLAGEETQYF. In nucleotides, the CDR3 is TGCGCCAGCAGGTTAGCGGGAGAAGAGACCCAGTACTTC. This chain joins TRBV5-1 and TRBJ2-5; 9 nucleotides align to TRBD2. The V gene's germline CDR1 is SGHRS and CDR2 YFSETQ. After removal of 5 bases from V and 3 bases from J, the junction contained 2 bases not matched to a gene. The CDR3 extends over 13 amino acids.

The chain is built from TRBV10-3 and TRBJ1-5; D might be TRBD1 (5 bases). Per germline, CDR1 ENHRY and CDR2 SYGVKD. V dropped 4 bases and J dropped 4 bases, with 8 bases sitting between them. The CDR3 runs 13 residues. This CDR3 is CAISGQFNQPQHF. Here the CDR3 DNA reads TGTGCCATCAGTGGACAGTTTAATCAGCCCCAGCATTTT.